Presented here are 11 T cell receptor beta chains from one specimen sequenced in a study of radiation and T cells in renal cell carcinoma. Only in-frame clones appear in the TCRdb table, and some are missing; sequencing was by immunoSEQ multiplex PCR. This table holds about 83,000 clones, over 80% found once. The time point was: blood 4 weeks post-SBRT, at nephrectomy. As to treatment: 15 Gy SBRT to primary tumor, nephrectomy 4 weeks later. The sample was blood, taken from a patient whose treatment included radiotherapy and nephrectomy. These TCRs come from a woman aged 55 to 70 with renal cell carcinoma.

The chain carries TRBV28 and TRBJ1-2; 10 bases map to TRBD1. CDR1 MDHEN and CDR2 SYDVKM come from the germline V gene. J gave up 6 bases and V 7 bases, and 8 bases lay outside the gene matches. The CDR3 is 14 residues long. CDR3 sequence (DNA): TGTGCCAGCACCTTGGGACAGGGGACCCATGGCTACACCTTC. Amino acid sequence: CASTLGQGTHGYTF.

This rearrangement joins TRBV18 to TRBJ2-5, with a tentative D call TRBD2 (6 bases). Looked up from germline, CDR1 is KGHSH and CDR2 is LQKENI. V was pared by 2 bases and J by 2 bases, with 9 bases between. CDR3 size: 14 residues. The CDR3 reads CASSPGLKQETQYF. Written as DNA, the CDR3 is TGTGCCAGCTCACCAGGACTAAAACAAGAGACCCAGTACTTC.

This clone has ten or more counts. This chain uses TRBV4-1 with TRBJ1-1; 8 nucleotides align to TRBD1. This CDR3 comprises 14 residues. Germline CDR1 reads MGHRA; CDR2 reads YSYEKL. Trimming at V came to 4 bases and at J to 4 bases, leaving 5 bases not matched to a gene. The CDR3 DNA reads TGCGCCAGCAGCCCCGACAGGGGAGGCACTGAAGCTTTCTTT. This translates into CASSPDRGGTEAFF.

The CDR3 region has the DNA TGTGCCAGTAGTGACAGGGGGGGGACGGCGGCTTTCTTT. Protein: CASSDRGGTAAFF. The rearrangement joins TRBV19 to TRBJ1-1, with 9 nucleotides matching TRBD1. The CDR3 is 13 residues long. V dropped 5 bases and J dropped 11; count of bases not matched to a gene: 9. Germline lookup yields CDR1 LNHDA and CDR2 SQIVND (reference sequence).

The chain carries TRBV29-1 and TRBJ1-1, with a tentative D call TRBD1 (6 bases). The CDR3 runs to 12 residues. Germline lookup yields CDR1 SQVTM and CDR2 ANQGSEA. V gave up 7 bases and J gave up 5 bases, with 14 bases separating them. CDR3 residues: CSAGHGGTEAFF. The CDR3 DNA reads TGCAGCGCGGGACACGGTGGAACTGAAGCTTTCTTT.

The rearrangement uses TRBV2 and TRBJ2-3; 8 positions match TRBD2. Trimming cost V 3 bases and J 2 bases; bases outside gene matches: 7. The CDR3 is made up of 16 amino acids. Germline lookup yields CDR1 SNHLY and CDR2 FYNNEI. In DNA form, the CDR3 reads TGTGCCAGCAGTGATCGCCTAGCGGGTGTCACAGATACGCAGTATTTT. Amino acid sequence: CASSDRLAGVTDTQYF.

The J gene is TRBJ2-3, the V gene TRBV2, with D perhaps TRBD2 (7 bases). The CDR3 consists of 15 residues. Germline V lookup: CDR1 SNHLY, CDR2 FYNNEI. The ends were cut back, 6 bases at V and 2 bases at J, with 15 bases in the middle. CDR3 sequence reads: CASRERGAHTDTQYF. CDR3 sequence (DNA): TGTGCCAGCAGGGAACGGGGGGCCCACACAGATACGCAGTATTTT.

The chain is built from TRBV6-1 and TRBJ2-3; D is tentatively TRBD1 or TRBD2 (5 bases each). The CDR3 runs 17 residues. V lost 4 bases and J 8 bases, leaving 25 bases between the germline ends. Germline values: CDR1 MNHNS, CDR2 SASEGT. The CDR3, as DNA: TGTGCCAGCAGTGCGGGTCCGGGGACCGGGCCCCTTTTTACGCAGTATTTT. It translates to CASSAGPGTGPLFTQYF.

The chain uses TRBV10-3 and TRBJ1-5, with 7 bases identical to TRBD1. The CDR3 contains 17 residues. The V segment lost 3 bases and the J segment 4 bases; nucleotides outside the gene matches: 12. Germline CDR1 and CDR2: ENHRY and SYGVKD. The CDR3, as DNA: TGTGCCATCAGTGATGTGTTTGACAGGGAGGGGAATCAGCCCCAGCATTTT. This gives the protein CAISDVFDREGNQPQHF.

The V gene is TRBV5-1, the J gene TRBJ2-7, with D possibly being TRBD2 (6 bases). The length of the CDR3 is 13 residues. Trimming took off 8 bases at V and 2 bases at J, with 14 bases between the two ends. CDR1 and CDR2 from the germline V gene are SGHRS and YFSETQ. CDR3 residues: CASRRELAYEQYF. The CDR3 DNA sequence: TGCGCCAGTCGGAGGGAATTAGCCTACGAGCAGTACTTC.

The genes are TRBV6-5 and TRBJ1-2, with D maybe TRBD1 (6 bases). This CDR3 has 13 amino acids. The V gene's germline CDR1 is MNHEY and CDR2 SVGAGI. The germline V and J ends were trimmed by 5 bases and 7 bases, with 14 bases remaining between them. CDR3 sequence: CASSQTGSGGYTF. The DNA of the CDR3 is TGTGCCAGCAGTCAAACAGGGTCGGGTGGCTACACCTTC.